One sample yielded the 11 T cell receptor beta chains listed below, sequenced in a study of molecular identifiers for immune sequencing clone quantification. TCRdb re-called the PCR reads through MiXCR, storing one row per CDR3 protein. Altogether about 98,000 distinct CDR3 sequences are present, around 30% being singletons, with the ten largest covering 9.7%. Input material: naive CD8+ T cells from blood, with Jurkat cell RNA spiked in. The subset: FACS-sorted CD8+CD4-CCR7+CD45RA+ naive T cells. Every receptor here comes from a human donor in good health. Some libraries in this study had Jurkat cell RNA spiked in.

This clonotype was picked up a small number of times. The CDR3 sequence is CASSYEGAGEQYF. The CDR3, as DNA: TGTGCCAGCAGTTATGAGGGGGCCGGCGAGCAGTACTTC. The chain couples TRBV6-5 to TRBJ2-7, with 7 bases that match TRBD1. The J segment lost 6 bases and the V segment lost 3 bases, leaving 5 bases of the junction unmatched. CDR1 and CDR2 (germline): MNHEY, SVGAGI. CDR3 size: 13 residues.

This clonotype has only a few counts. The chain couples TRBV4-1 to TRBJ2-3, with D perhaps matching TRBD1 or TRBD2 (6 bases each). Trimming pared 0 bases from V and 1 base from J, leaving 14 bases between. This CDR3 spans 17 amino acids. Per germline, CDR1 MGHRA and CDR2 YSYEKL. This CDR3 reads CASSQDLGGQGTDTQYF. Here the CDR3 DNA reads TGCGCCAGCAGCCAAGATTTGGGGGGCCAGGGCACAGATACGCAGTATTTT.

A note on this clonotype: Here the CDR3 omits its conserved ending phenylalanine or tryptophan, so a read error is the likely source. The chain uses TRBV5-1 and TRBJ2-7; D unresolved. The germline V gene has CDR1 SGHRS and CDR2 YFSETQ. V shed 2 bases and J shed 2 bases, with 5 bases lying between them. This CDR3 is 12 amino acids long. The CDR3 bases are TGCGCCAGCAGCTTTGATACCTACGAGCAGTACATC. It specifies CASSFDTYEQYI.

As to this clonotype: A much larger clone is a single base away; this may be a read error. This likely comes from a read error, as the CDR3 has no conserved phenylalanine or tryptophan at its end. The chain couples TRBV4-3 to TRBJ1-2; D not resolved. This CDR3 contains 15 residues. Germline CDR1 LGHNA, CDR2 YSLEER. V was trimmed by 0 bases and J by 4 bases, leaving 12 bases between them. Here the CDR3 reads CASSQDRAVSYGYTS. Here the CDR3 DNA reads TGCGCCAGCAGCCAAGATAGGGCAGTCTCCTATGGCTACACCTCC.

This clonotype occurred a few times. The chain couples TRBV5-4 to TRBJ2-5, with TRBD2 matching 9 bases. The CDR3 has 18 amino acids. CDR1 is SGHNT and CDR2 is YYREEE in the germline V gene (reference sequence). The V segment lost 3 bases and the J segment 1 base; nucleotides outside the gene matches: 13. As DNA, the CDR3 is TGTGCCAGCAGCTCACCCCTGGGACTAGCCCAAATCCAAGAGACCCAGTACTTC. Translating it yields CASSSPLGLAQIQETQYF.

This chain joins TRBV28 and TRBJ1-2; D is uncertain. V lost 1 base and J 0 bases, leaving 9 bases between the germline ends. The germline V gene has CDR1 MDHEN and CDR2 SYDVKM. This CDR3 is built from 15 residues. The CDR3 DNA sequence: TGTGCCAGCAGTTTATTGACGACCTCTAACTATGGCTACACCTTC. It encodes CASSLLTTSNYGYTF.

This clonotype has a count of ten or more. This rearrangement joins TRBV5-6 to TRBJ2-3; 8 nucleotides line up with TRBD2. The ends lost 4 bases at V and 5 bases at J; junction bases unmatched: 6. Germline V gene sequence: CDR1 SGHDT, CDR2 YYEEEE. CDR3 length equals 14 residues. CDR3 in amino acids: CASSPGLGIDTQYF. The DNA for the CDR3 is TGTGCCAGCAGCCCGGGACTAGGGATAGATACGCAGTATTTT. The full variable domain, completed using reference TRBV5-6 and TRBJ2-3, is DAGVTQSPTHLIKTRGQQVTLRCSPKSGHDTVSWYQQALGQGPQFIFQYYEEEERQRGNFPDRFSGHQFPNYSSELNVNALLLGDSALYLCASSPGLGIDTQYFGPGTRLTVL.

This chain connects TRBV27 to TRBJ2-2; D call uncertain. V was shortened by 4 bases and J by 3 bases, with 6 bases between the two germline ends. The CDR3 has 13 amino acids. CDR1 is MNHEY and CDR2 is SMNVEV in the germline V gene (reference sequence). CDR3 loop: CASSWLHTGELFF. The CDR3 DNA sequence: TGTGCCAGCAGTTGGCTTCACACCGGGGAGCTGTTTTTT.

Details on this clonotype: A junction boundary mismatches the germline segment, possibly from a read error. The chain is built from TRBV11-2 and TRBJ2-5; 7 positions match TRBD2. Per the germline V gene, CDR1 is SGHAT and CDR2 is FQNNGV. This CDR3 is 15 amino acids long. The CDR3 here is CAGSPSWISGETQYF. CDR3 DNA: TGTGCCGGCAGCCCGTCCTGGATTAGCGGGGAGACCCAGTACTTC.

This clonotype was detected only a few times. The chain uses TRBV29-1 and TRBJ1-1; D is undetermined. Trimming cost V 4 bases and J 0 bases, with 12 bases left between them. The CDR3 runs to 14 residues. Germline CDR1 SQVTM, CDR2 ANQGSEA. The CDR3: CSVGSARMNTEAFF. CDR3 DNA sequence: TGCAGCGTTGGGTCAGCGCGGATGAACACTGAAGCTTTCTTT.

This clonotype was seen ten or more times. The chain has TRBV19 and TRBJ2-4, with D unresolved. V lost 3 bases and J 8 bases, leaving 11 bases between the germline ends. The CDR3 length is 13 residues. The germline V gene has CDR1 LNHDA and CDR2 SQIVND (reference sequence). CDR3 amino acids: CASSIYGLDIQYF. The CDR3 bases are TGTGCCAGTAGTATCTATGGGCTCGACATTCAGTACTTC.